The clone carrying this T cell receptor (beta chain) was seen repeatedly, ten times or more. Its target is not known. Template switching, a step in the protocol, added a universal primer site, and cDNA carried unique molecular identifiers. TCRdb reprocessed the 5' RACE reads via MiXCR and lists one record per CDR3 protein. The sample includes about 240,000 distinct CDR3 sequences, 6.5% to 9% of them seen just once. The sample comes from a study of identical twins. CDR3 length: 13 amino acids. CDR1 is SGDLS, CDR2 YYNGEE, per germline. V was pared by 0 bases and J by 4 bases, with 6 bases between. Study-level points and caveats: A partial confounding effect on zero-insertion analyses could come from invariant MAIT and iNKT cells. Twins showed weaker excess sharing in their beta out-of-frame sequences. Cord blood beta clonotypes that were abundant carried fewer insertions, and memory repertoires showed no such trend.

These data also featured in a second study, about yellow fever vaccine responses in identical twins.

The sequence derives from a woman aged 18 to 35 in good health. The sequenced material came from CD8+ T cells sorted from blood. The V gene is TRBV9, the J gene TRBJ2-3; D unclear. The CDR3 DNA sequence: TGTGCCAGCAGCGTAGAAGTGCCAGATACGCAGTATTTT. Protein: CASSVEVPDTQYF.